The next 20 T cell receptor beta chains were all read from a single sample in a study of metastatic and nonmetastatic thyroid tumors. TCRdb reprocessed the PCR reads via MiXCR. Found here are roughly 61,000 clones, roughly 4.1% of them singletons; the top ten hold about 22%. Prior to thyroid surgery, none of the patients had received any treatment. Sequencing was performed on blood. These receptors all stem from a female donor with papillary thyroid cancer or a benign thyroid nodule (not recorded which). Some clones in this sample may be carry-over from other donors' samples.

V is TRBV19 and J is TRBJ2-7; D perhaps matches TRBD2 (6 bases). Per the germline V gene, CDR1 is LNHDA and CDR2 is SQIVND (reference sequence). V was shortened by 6 bases and J by 0 bases, with 12 bases between the two germline ends. The CDR3 length is 14 residues. The CDR3 DNA reads as TGTGCCAGTAGGGGGCGGGACCCCTCCTACGAGCAGTACTTC. Translating it yields CASRGRDPSYEQYF.

This clone was detected a few times. The rearrangement links TRBV24-1 to TRBJ2-3, with D possibly being TRBD1 (7 bases). Germline V lookup: CDR1 KGHDR, CDR2 SFDVKD. CDR3 length: 15 residues. V dropped 4 bases and J dropped 3 bases, with 13 bases sitting between them. Here the CDR3 reads CATSEQGGRTDTQYF. The CDR3 nucleotides are TGTGCCACCAGTGAGCAGGGGGGTAGGACAGATACGCAGTATTTT.

Ten or more counts support this clone. The chain links TRBV3-1 to TRBJ2-3, with D tentatively TRBD1 or TRBD2 (5 bases each). The CDR3 contains 13 residues. Between the trimmed V and J ends, which lost 3 bases and 7 bases, there was a span of 11 bases. Germline V gene data show CDR1 as LGHDT and CDR2 as YNNKEL (reference sequence). The CDR3 region is CASSQQGPHTQYF. Written as DNA, the CDR3 is TGTGCCAGCAGCCAGCAGGGACCTCATACGCAGTATTTT.

This clone was found many times. This chain connects TRBV28 to TRBJ2-7; possible D gene TRBD1, 6 bases. The CDR3 totals 14 residues. Germline V gene sequence: CDR1 MDHEN, CDR2 SYDVKM. Trimming removed 8 bases from V and 5 bases from J, with 19 bases in between. Here the CDR3 DNA reads TGTGCCAGCCGTGCCCACGACAGGCTAAACGAGCAGTACTTC. Translation: CASRAHDRLNEQYF.

This clone was recorded at least ten times. The chain uses TRBV6-1 and TRBJ2-5; 7 positions match TRBD2. J gave up 0 bases and V 5 bases, and 3 bases lay outside the gene matches. The germline V gene encodes CDR1 MNHNS and CDR2 SASEGT. The CDR3 length is 14 residues. This CDR3 reads CASSLTSDQETQYF. In nucleotides, the CDR3 is TGTGCCAGCAGTTTAACTAGCGACCAAGAGACCCAGTACTTC.

This clone was detected only once. Germline and junction disagree at one end, which may indicate a read error. This rearrangement joins TRBV3-1 to TRBJ2-3; 8 bases are a match to TRBD2. The germline V gene encodes CDR1 LGHDT and CDR2 YNNKEL (reference sequence). CDR3 size: 19 residues. The CDR3 coding sequence is TGTGCCAGCAGCCAAGATATGAGCGTACTAGCGGCTAGCACAGATACGAAGTATTTT. Translated, it gives CASSQDMSVLAASTDTKYF.

The sample holds many counts of this clone. The V call is TRBV18, the J call TRBJ1-2, with D possibly TRBD1 on 5 matching bases. Deletions cut 6 bases from V and 5 bases from J, with 28 bases between. The V gene's germline CDR1 is KGHSH and CDR2 LQKENI. This CDR3 contains 18 residues. CDR3 nucleotides: TGTGCCAGCTCCTCCAGTTCAGGCTCGGCGGGGGATGGTTATGGCTACACCTTC. It yields the protein CASSSSSGSAGDGYGYTF.

This clone was counted many times. The chain joins TRBV19 to TRBJ2-3, with 9 bases fitting TRBD2. Germline V gives CDR1 LNHDA, CDR2 SQIVND (reference sequence). The CDR3 has 17 amino acids. J gave up 7 bases and V 7 bases, and 18 bases lay outside the gene matches. In DNA form, the CDR3 reads TGTGCCAGTACCCGGGGGGTAGTAGCGGGAGACGCAAATACGCAGTATTTT. Translated: CASTRGVVAGDANTQYF.

This clone was seen only a few times. The chain couples TRBV5-6 to TRBJ2-7; D remains ambiguous. Trimming removed 2 bases at V and 7 bases at J, with 13 bases between. Germline V lookup: CDR1 SGHDT, CDR2 YYEEEE. CDR3 length equals 13 residues. CDR3 residues: CASSLTGRLEQYF. CDR3 sequence (DNA): TGTGCCAGCAGCTTAACCGGTAGGCTAGAGCAGTACTTC.

This clone was picked up a small number of times. The chain couples TRBV20-1 to TRBJ1-5; D gene unclear. CDR3 length equals 12 residues. CDR1 DFQATT and CDR2 SNEGSKA come from the germline V gene (reference sequence). V lost 5 bases to trimming and J lost 6 bases, with 11 bases between them. Here the CDR3 DNA reads TGCAGTGCTGCCAGAAAGGGTCAGCCCCAGCATTTT. This gives the protein CSAARKGQPQHF.

This clone was seen a handful of times. This could be a read error, since a much larger clone is one nucleotide away. The same CDR3 also results from other DNA sequences found in this sample. The chain recombines TRBV18 with TRBJ1-5, with TRBD1 as a possible D gene (5 bases). The CDR3 extends over 12 amino acids. Germline CDR1 and CDR2: KGHSH and LQKENI. CDR3 sequence (DNA): TGTGCCAGCTCAAACGGGACTAAGCCCCAGCACTTT. Its translation: CASSNGTKPQHF.

The chain recombines TRBV20-1 with TRBJ2-5; 7 positions match TRBD2. This CDR3 spans 12 amino acids. The V gene end was trimmed by 7 bases and the J gene end by 4 bases; junction bases not matched to a gene: 6. Germline assignment: CDR1 DFQATT and CDR2 SNEGSKA (reference sequence). The CDR3 sequence is CSVGTIGETQYF. The DNA of the CDR3 is TGCAGTGTTGGGACTATTGGAGAGACCCAGTACTTC.

This clone was counted at least ten times. The chain uses TRBV7-9 and TRBJ2-3; D unclear. V was trimmed by 5 bases and J by 7 bases, leaving 10 bases between them. The CDR3 sequence is 12 residues long. The V gene's germline CDR1 is SEHNR and CDR2 FQNEAQ (reference sequence). The CDR3 sequence is CASSDRGHTQYF. DNA of the CDR3: TGTGCCAGCAGCGATCGAGGACATACGCAGTATTTT.

This clone appeared many times. The CDR3 spells CSALTSGRSQETQYF. The CDR3 nucleotides read TGCAGTGCCCTAACTAGCGGGAGGTCACAAGAGACCCAGTACTTC. The genes are TRBV20-1 and TRBJ2-5, with 12 nucleotides matching TRBD2. The V segment lost 6 bases and the J segment 2 bases; nucleotides outside the gene matches: 7. This CDR3 contains 15 residues. Germline values: CDR1 DFQATT, CDR2 SNEGSKA (reference sequence).

This clone was seen ten or more times. The genes are TRBV6-2 or TRBV6-3 and TRBJ2-2, with 7 bases that match TRBD1. CDR1 is MNHEY and CDR2 is SVGEGT in the germline V gene. J was trimmed by 1 base and V by 7 bases; bases with no gene match: 6. This CDR3 is 15 amino acids long. CDR3: CASTTGTENTGELFF. The CDR3 DNA sequence: TGTGCCAGCACGACCGGGACAGAGAACACCGGGGAGCTGTTTTTT.

This clone turned up a few times. The chain joins TRBV24-1 to TRBJ2-7, with no clear D. V was shortened by 1 base and J by 5 bases, with 11 bases between the two germline ends. The CDR3 spans 14 residues. Per the germline V gene, CDR1 is KGHDR and CDR2 is SFDVKD. The CDR3: CATSDFRSSNEQYF. The CDR3 DNA reads TGTGCCACCAGTGATTTCCGCAGTTCAAACGAGCAGTACTTC.

In this sample, this clone turned up many times. The V gene is TRBV5-1, the J gene TRBJ2-1, with 9 bases that match TRBD1. The CDR3 extends over 15 amino acids. After removal of 4 bases from V and 14 bases from J, the junction contained 16 bases not matched to a gene. Germline assignment: CDR1 SGHRS and CDR2 YFSETQ. This CDR3 is CASSPGLAAQGAKFF. The CDR3 nucleotides are TGCGCCAGCAGCCCCGGACTGGCGGCACAGGGGGCGAAGTTCTTC.

This clone was detected ten times or more. The CDR3 region has the DNA TGTGCCAGCAACACCAAGGGAGATACGCAGTATTTT. Translating gives CASNTKGDTQYF. The V and J genes are TRBV28 and TRBJ2-3; D not resolved. Germline lookup yields CDR1 MDHEN and CDR2 SYDVKM. The CDR3 consists of 12 residues. V was trimmed by 7 bases and J by 5 bases, leaving 10 bases between them.

This clone has ten or more counts. The chain employs TRBV4-2 and TRBJ2-3, with 7 bases that match TRBD2. The germline gives CDR1 LGHNA, CDR2 YNFKEQ. V shed 4 bases, J shed 2 bases, and the junction held 9 bases outside the gene matches. CDR3 size: 16 residues. CDR3 sequence reads: CASSPPQREPTDTQYF. The CDR3, as DNA: TGTGCCAGCAGCCCCCCTCAGCGGGAACCCACAGATACGCAGTATTTT.

J is TRBJ1-2 and V is TRBV20-1; TRBD1 matches 8 bases. The V gene end was trimmed by 0 bases and the J gene end by 8 bases; junction bases not matched to a gene: 5. CDR1 is DFQATT, CDR2 SNEGSKA, per germline (reference sequence). This CDR3 spans 13 amino acids. The CDR3 sequence: CSARDRGLRGYTF. The CDR3 nucleotides read TGCAGTGCTAGAGACAGGGGGCTAAGGGGCTACACCTTC.